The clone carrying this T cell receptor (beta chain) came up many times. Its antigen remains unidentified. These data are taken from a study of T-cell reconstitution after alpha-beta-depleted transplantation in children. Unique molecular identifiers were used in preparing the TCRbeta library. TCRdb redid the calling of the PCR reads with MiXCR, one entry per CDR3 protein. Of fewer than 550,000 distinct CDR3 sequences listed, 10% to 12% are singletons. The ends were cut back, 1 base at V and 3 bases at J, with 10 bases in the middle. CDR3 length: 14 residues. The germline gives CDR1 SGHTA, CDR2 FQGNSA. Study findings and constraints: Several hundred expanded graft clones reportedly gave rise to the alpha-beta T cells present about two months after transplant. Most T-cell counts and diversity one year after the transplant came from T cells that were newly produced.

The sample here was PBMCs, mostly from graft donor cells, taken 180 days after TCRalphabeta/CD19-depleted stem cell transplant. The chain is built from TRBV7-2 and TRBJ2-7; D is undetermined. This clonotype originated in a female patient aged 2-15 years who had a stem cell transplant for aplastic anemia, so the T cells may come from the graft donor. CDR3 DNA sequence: TGTGCCAGCAGCTTAGGGGCAGGTTACTACGAGCAGTACTTC. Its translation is CASSLGAGYYEQYF.